This entry concerns a single T cell receptor beta chain. What it recognizes is unknown. The germline CDR1 and CDR2 sequences are MNHEY and SVGAGI. The trim removed 3 bases at V and 2 bases at J, leaving 5 bases unmatched. The CDR3 contains 15 residues. Some clones are missing from TCRdb's copy, which holds only in-frame ones; the method was immunoSEQ multiplex PCR. This sample yields about 140,000 clones, of which 85% to 95% are seen a single time; about 2.5% belongs to the top ten. The record originates from a study of T cell responses to AZD1222 COVID-19 vaccine. The study, taken as a whole, reports: Of spike-specific TCRs, nearly half reportedly target regions left unmutated in variants.

The sequenced sample was peripheral blood, obtained on day 0 of AZD1222 vaccination. The sequence came from an adult in good health. V gene TRBV6-5 combines with J gene TRBJ2-5, with 8 bases fitting TRBD2. CDR3 coding DNA: TGTGCCAGCAGTTATTCGGCGGGGGGACAAGAGACCCAGTACTTC. Encoded protein: CASSYSAGGQETQYF.